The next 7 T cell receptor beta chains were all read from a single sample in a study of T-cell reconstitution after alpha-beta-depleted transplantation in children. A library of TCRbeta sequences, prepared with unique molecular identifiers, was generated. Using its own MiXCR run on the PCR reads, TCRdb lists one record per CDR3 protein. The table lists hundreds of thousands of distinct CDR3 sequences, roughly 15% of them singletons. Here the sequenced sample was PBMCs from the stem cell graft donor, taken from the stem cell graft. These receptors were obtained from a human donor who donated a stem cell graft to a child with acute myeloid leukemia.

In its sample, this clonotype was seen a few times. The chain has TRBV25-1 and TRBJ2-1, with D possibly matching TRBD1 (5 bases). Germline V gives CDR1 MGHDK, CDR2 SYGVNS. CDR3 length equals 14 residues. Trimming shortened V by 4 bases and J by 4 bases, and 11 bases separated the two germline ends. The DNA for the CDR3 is TGTGCCAGCAGTGTCATGGGGCAGTACAATGAGCAGTTCTTC. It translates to CASSVMGQYNEQFF.

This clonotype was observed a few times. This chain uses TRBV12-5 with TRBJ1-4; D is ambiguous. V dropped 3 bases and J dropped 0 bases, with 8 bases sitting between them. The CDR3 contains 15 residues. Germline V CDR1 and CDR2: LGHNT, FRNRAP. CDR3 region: CASGFLVATNEKLFF. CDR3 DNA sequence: TGTGCTAGTGGTTTCCTCGTTGCAACTAATGAAAAACTGTTTTTT.

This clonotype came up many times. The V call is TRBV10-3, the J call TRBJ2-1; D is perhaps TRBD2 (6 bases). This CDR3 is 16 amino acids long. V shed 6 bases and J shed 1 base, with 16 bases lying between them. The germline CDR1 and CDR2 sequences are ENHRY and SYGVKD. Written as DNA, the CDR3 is TGTGCCATCAGCCAGCGGGCAGCCGAATCCTACAATGAGCAGTTCTTC. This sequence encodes CAISQRAAESYNEQFF.

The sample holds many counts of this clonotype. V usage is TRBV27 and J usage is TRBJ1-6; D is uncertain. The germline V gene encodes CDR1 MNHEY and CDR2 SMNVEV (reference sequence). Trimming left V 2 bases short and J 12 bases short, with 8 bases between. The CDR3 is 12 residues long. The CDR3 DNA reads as TGTGCCAGCAGTTTAATCGGGAAACCCCTCCACTTT. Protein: CASSLIGKPLHF.

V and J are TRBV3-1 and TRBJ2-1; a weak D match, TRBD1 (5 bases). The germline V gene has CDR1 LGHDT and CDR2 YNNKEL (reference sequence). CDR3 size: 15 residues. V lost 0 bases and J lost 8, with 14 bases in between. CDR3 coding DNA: TGTGCCAGCAGCCAAGATCCCGGCAGGGAAGATGAGCAGTTCTTC. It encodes CASSQDPGREDEQFF.

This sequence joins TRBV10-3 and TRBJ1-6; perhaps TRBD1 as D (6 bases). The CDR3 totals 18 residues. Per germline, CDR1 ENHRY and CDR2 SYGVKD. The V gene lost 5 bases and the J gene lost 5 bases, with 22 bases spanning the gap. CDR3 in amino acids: CAISFNYGGWGDNSPLHF. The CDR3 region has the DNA TGTGCCATCAGTTTTAACTACGGGGGCTGGGGGGATAATTCACCCCTCCACTTT.

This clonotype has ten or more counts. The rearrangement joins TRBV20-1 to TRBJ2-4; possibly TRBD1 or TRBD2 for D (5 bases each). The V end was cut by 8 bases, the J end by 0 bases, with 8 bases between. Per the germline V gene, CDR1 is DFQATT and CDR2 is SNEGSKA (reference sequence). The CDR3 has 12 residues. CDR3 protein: CSTGTAKNIQYF. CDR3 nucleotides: TGCAGTACCGGGACAGCCAAAAACATTCAGTACTTC.